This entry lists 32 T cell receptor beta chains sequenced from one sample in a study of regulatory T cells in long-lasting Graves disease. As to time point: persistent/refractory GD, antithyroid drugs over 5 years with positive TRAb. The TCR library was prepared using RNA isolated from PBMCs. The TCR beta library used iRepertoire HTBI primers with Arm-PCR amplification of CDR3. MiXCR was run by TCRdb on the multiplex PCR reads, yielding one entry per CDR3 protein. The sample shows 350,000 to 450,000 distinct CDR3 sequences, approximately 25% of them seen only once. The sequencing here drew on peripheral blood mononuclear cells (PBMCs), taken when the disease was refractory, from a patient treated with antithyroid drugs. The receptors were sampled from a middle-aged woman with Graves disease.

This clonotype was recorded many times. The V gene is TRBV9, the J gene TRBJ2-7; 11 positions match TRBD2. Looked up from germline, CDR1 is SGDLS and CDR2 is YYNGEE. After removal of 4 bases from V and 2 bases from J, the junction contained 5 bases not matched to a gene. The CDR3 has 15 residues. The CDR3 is CASSTSGSTPYEQYF. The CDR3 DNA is TGTGCCAGCAGCACTAGCGGGAGTACCCCCTACGAGCAGTACTTC.

The CDR3 nucleotides read TGTGCCATCGCCGGGACAGGGGCCGGGGAGCTGTTTTTT. Amino acids: CAIAGTGAGELFF. The V call is TRBV27, the J call TRBJ2-2, with TRBD1 identical over 10 bases. The CDR3 runs to 13 residues. Germline values: CDR1 MNHEY, CDR2 SMNVEV (reference sequence). V was pared by 10 bases and J by 6 bases, with 5 bases of the junction left unmatched.

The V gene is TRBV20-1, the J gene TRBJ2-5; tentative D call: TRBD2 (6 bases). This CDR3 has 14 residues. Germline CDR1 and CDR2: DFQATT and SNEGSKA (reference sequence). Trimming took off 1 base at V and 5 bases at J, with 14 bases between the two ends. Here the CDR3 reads CSARVLGEVETQYF. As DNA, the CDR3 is TGCAGTGCTAGAGTTCTAGGGGAGGTGGAGACCCAGTACTTC.

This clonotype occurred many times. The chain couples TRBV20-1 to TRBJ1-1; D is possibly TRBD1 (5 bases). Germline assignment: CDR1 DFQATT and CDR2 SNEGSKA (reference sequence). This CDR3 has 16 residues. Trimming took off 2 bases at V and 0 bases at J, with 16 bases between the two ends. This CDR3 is CSARRPLWGVNTEAFF. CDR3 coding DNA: TGCAGTGCTAGAAGACCCCTCTGGGGCGTGAACACTGAAGCTTTCTTT.

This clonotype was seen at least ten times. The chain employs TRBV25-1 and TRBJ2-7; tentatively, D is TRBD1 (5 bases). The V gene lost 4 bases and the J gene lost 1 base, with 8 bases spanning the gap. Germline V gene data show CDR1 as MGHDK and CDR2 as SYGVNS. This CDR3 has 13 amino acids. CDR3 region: CASSATVSYEQYF. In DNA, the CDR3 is TGTGCCAGCAGTGCGACAGTTTCCTACGAGCAGTACTTC.

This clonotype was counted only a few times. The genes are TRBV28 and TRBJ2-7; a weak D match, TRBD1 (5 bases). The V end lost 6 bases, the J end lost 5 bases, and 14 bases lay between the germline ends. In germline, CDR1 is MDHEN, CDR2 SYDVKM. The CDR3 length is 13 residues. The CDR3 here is CASSPRGWNEQYF. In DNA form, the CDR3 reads TGTGCCAGCAGCCCAAGGGGCTGGAACGAGCAGTACTTC.

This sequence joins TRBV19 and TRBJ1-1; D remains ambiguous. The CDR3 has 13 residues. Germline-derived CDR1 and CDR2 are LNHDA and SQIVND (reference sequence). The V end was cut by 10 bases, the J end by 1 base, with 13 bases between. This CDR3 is CATLEPPNTEAFF. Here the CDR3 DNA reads TGTGCCACCCTGGAGCCCCCGAACACTGAAGCTTTCTTT.

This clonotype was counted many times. For the CDR3, the DNA is TGTGCCAGCAGTGAAGTCAGTCAAGAGACCCAGTACTTC. Translated, it gives CASSEVSQETQYF. The chain combines TRBV2 with TRBJ2-5, with D uncertain. Trimming removed 1 base at V and 2 bases at J, with 5 bases between. The CDR3 totals 13 residues. The germline V gene encodes CDR1 SNHLY and CDR2 FYNNEI.

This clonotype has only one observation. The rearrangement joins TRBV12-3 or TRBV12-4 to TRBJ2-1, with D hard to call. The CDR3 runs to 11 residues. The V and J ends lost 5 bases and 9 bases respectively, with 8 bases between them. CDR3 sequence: CASSQRGEQFF. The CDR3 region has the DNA TGTGCCAGCAGTCAACGAGGTGAGCAGTTCTTC.

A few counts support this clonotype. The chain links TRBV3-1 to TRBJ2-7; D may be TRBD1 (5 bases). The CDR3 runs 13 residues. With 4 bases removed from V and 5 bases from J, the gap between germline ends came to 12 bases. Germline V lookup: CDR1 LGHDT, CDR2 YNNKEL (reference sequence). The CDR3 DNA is TGTGCCAGCAGCCGGGGCTGGATAGACGAGCAGTACTTC. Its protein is CASSRGWIDEQYF.

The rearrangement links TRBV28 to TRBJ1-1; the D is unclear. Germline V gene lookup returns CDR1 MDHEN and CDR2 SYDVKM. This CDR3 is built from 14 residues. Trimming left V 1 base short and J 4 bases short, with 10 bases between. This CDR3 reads CASSLFLMSTEAFF. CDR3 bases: TGTGCCAGCAGTTTATTTCTCATGAGCACTGAAGCTTTCTTT. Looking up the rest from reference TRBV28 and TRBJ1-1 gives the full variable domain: DVKVTQSSRYLVKRTGEKVFLECVQDMDHENMFWYRQDPGLGLRLIYFSYDVKMKEKGDIPEGYSVSREKKERFSLILESASTNQTSMYLCASSLFLMSTEAFFGQGTRLTVV.

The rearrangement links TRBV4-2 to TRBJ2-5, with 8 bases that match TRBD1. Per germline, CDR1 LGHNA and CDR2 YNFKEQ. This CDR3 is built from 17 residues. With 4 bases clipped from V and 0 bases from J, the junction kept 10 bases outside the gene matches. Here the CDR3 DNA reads TGTGCCAGCAGCCCGCGACCGGGACAGGTGGACCAAGAGACCCAGTACTTC. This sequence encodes CASSPRPGQVDQETQYF.

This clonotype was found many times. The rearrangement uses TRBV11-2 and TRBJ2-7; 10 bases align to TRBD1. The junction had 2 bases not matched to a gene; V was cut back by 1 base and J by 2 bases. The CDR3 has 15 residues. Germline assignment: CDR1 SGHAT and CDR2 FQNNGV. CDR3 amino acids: CASSLGGQGTYEQYF. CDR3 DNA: TGTGCCAGCAGCTTAGGGGGACAGGGGACCTACGAGCAGTACTTC.

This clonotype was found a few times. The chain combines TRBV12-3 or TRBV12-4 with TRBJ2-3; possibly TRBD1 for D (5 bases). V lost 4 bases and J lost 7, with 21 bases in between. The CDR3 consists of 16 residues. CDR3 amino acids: CASSSHLGPLMYTQYF. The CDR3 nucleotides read TGTGCCAGCAGTTCGCACTTGGGGCCCCTCATGTATACGCAGTATTTT.

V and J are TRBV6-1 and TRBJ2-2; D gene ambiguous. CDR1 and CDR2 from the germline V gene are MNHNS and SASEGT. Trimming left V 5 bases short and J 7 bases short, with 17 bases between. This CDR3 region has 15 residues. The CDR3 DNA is TGTGCCAGCAGTCATTATCGGGTGGGCGACGGGGAGCTGTTTTTT. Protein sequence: CASSHYRVGDGELFF.

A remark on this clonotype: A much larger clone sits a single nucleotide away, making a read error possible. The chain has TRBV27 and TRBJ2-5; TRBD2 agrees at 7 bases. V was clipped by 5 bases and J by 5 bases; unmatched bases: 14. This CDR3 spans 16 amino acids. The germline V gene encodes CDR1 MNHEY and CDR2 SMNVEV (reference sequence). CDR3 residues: CASSPLGSGILETQYF. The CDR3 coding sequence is TGTGCCAGCAGTCCCCTTGGGAGCGGGATTTTGGAGACCCAGTACTTC.

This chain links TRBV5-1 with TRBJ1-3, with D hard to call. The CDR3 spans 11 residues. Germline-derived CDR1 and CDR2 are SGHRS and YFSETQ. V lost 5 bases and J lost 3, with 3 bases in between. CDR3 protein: CASRGGNTIYF. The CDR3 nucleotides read TGCGCCAGCAGGGGTGGAAACACCATATATTTT.

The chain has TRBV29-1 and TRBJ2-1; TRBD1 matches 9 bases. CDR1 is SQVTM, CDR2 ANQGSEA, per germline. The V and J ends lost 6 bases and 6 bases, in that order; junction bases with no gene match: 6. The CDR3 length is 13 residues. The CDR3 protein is CSVAGTGSNEQFF. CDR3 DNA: TGCAGCGTCGCCGGGACAGGGAGCAATGAGCAGTTCTTC.

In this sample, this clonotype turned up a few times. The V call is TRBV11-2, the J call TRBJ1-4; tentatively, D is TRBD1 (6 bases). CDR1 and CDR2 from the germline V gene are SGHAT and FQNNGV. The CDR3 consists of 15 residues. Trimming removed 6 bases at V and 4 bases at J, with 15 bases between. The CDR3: CASRPTGRYNEKLFF. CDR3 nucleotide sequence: TGTGCCAGCAGACCTACAGGGAGGTATAATGAAAAACTGTTTTTT.

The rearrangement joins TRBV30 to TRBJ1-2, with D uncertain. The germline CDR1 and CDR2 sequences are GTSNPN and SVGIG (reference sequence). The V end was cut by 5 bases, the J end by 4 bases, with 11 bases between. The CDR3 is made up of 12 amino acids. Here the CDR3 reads CAWWTFFYGYTF. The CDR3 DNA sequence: TGTGCCTGGTGGACTTTTTTCTATGGCTACACCTTC.

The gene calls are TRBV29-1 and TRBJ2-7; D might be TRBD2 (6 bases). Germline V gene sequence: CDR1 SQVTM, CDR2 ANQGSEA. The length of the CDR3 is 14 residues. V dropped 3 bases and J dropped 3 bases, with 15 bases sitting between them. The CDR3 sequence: CSVDGGTDLYEQYF. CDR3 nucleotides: TGCAGCGTTGATGGCGGGACGGACCTCTACGAGCAGTACTTC.

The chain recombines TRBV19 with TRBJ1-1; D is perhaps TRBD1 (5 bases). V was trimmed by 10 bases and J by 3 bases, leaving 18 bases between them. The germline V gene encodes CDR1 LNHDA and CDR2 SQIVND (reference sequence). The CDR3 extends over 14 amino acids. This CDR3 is CATTPGHRYTEAFF. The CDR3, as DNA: TGTGCCACGACTCCTGGACACCGGTACACTGAAGCTTTCTTT.

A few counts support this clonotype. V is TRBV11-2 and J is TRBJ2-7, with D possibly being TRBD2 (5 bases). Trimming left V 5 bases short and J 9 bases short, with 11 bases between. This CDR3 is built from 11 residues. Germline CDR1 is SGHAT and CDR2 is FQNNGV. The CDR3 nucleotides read TGTGCCAGCAGCCCGAGCGGCTCGCAGTACTTC. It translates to CASSPSGSQYF.

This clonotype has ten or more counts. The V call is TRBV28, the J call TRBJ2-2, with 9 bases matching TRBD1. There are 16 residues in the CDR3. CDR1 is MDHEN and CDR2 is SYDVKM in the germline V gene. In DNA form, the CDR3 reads TGTGCTCATCAGACAGGGGGAATTCCGAACACCGGGGAGCTGTTTTTT. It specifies CAHQTGGIPNTGELFF.

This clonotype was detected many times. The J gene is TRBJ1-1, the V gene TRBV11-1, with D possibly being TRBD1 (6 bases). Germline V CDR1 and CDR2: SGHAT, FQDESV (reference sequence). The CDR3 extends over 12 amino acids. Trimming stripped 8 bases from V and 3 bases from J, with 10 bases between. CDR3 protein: CASVGAYTEAFF. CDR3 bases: TGTGCCAGCGTGGGGGCGTACACTGAAGCTTTCTTT.

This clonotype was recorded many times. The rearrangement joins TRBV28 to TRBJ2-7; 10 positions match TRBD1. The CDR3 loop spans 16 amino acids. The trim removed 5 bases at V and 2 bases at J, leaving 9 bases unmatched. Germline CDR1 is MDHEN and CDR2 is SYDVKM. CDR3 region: CASSGSGTGVTYEQYF. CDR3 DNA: TGTGCCAGCAGTGGGTCCGGGACAGGGGTAACCTACGAGCAGTACTTC.

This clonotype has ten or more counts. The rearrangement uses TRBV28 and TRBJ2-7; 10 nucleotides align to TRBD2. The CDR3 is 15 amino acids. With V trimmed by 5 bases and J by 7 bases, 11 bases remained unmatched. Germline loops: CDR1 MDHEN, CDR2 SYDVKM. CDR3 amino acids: CASSNPAGGRYEQYF. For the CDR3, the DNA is TGTGCCAGCAGTAACCCAGCGGGAGGGCGATATGAGCAGTACTTC.

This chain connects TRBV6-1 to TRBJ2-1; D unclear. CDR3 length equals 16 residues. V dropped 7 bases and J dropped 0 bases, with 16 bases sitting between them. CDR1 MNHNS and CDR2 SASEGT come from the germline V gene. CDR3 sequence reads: CASNPARAGSYNEQFF. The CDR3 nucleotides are TGTGCCAGCAACCCAGCCCGGGCTGGCTCCTACAATGAGCAGTTCTTC.

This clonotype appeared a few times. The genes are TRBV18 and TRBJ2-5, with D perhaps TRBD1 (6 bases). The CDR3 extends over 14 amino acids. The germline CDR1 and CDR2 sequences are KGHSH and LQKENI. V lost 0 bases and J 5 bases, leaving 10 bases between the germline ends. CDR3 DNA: TGTGCCAGCTCACCACCGCAGGGGAAGGAGACCCAGTACTTC. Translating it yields CASSPPQGKETQYF.

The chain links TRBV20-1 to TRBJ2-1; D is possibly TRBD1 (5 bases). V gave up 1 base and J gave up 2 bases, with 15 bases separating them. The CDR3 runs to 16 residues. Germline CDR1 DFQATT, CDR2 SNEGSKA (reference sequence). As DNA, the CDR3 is TGCAGTGCTAGAGGCCCTAACAGGAGAACCTACAATGAGCAGTTCTTC. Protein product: CSARGPNRRTYNEQFF.

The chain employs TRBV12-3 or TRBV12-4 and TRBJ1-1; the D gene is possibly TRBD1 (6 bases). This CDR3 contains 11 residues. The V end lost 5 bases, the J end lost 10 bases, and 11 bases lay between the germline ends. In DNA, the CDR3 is TGTGCCAGCAGTACAGGGTTTGGAGCTTTCTTT. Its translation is CASSTGFGAFF.

CDR3 loop: CASRHGMNEQFF. In DNA, the CDR3 is TGTGCCAGCAGGCATGGGATGAATGAGCAGTTCTTC. The chain uses TRBV27 and TRBJ2-1; D uncertain. V was pared by 6 bases and J by 7 bases, with 10 bases between. The CDR3 has 12 amino acids. Germline loops: CDR1 MNHEY, CDR2 SMNVEV (reference sequence).